This TCR beta chain originates from a study of PD-1 blockade in classical Hodgkin lymphoma. Exposure to brentuximab vedotin varied, and each patient had relapsed following autologous stem cell transplantation. General study results and limits: Sources of repertoire differences remain undefined, possibly disease activity or prior therapy. As was reported, newly diagnosed patients showed lower baseline TCR diversity than healthy donors did.

Sequencing was performed with immunoSEQ multiplex PCR; in TCRdb, only in-frame clones are kept and a portion is missing. The profile shows over 20,000 clones, 75% to 85% of them singletons. This CDR3 spans 13 amino acids. In germline, CDR1 is SQVTM, CDR2 ANQGSEA. V dropped 3 bases and J dropped 4 bases, with 9 bases sitting between them. By proportion, this clone is medium-sized. Antigen specificity is unknown. This chain joins TRBV29-1 and TRBJ2-2; tentatively, D is TRBD1 (6 bases). Sample: peripheral blood mononuclear cells (PBMCs), taken before the second cycle of nivolumab. The clonotype was recovered from a human donor with classical Hodgkin lymphoma. CDR3 protein: CSVDGRGTGELFF. CDR3 bases: TGCAGCGTTGATGGCAGGGGCACCGGGGAGCTGTTTTTT.